Listed here are 8 T cell receptor beta chains from one sample, sequenced in a study of brain metastases from non-small cell lung cancer. Assay: immunoSEQ multiplex PCR; the TCRdb copy retains only in-frame clones and omits some. The sample consists of around 1,900 clones, about 83% of them appearing once. The sample consisted of primary lung tumor tissue. Source of these receptors: a donor aged 40 or older with non-small cell lung cancer.

This sequence joins TRBV4-1 and TRBJ2-5, with 12 bases lining up with TRBD2. Germline CDR1 reads MGHRA; CDR2 reads YSYEKL. Germline trimming cut 8 bases from V and 5 bases from J; bases unmatched to any gene: 9. The CDR3 has 15 residues. The CDR3 here is CASARLAGEGETQYF. Here the CDR3 DNA reads TGCGCCAGCGCACGACTAGCGGGAGAAGGGGAGACCCAGTACTTC.

The V and J genes are TRBV9 and TRBJ2-3; perhaps TRBD1 as D (5 bases). The V gene lost 0 bases and the J gene lost 5 bases, with 10 bases spanning the gap. CDR3 size: 14 residues. The germline V gene encodes CDR1 SGDLS and CDR2 YYNGEE. The CDR3 DNA reads as TGTGCCAGCAGCGTAGAACAGGAAGGAGATACGCAGTATTTT. Residues: CASSVEQEGDTQYF.

Of note for this clone: One base away lies a much larger clone, so this may be a sequencing read error. Different DNA sequences within this sample yield the same CDR3. V and J are TRBV9 and TRBJ2-1, with 8 bases fitting TRBD2. CDR1 SGDLS and CDR2 YYNGEE come from the germline V gene. This CDR3 has 16 residues. CDR3 coding DNA: TGTGCCAGCAGCCCCTCAGCGGGAGTATCCTACAATGAACAGTTCTTC. It specifies CASSPSAGVSYNEQFF. Full variable domain (remainder filled in from reference TRBV9 and TRBJ2-1): DSGVTQTPKHLITATGQRVTLRCSPRSGDLSVYWYQQSLDQGLQFLIQYYNGEERAKGNILERFSAQQFPDLHSELNLSSLELGDSALYFCASSPSAGVSYNEQFFGPGTRLTVL.

To note about this clone: The missing conserved phenylalanine or tryptophan at the end of this CDR3 makes a read error likely. It is unclear where the CDR3 begins or ends on the DNA, so no DNA is shown, and the CDR3 is as TCRdb lists it. The chain couples TRBV14 to TRBJ2-6; TRBD2, the table's D call, was not compared with the DNA. The germline V gene has CDR1 SGHDN and CDR2 FVKESK. Counting both end residues, the CDR3 totals 11 amino acids. The CDR3 is CASSLLLPGLL.

This clone was seen only once. The V call is TRBV14, the J call TRBJ2-2; 8 nucleotides align to TRBD2. Germline V gene data show CDR1 as SGHDN and CDR2 as FVKESK. Trimming removed 6 bases from V and 4 bases from J; junction bases left unmatched: 7. The CDR3 runs 15 residues. The DNA for the CDR3 is TGTGCCAGCAGTGTCGCGGGAGGAGGCACCGGGGAGCTGTTTTTT. Its translation is CASSVAGGGTGELFF.

This chain connects TRBV5-1 to TRBJ2-5, with 7 bases aligning to TRBD1. Per germline, CDR1 SGHRS and CDR2 YFSETQ. The CDR3 is made up of 13 amino acids. The V segment lost 3 bases and the J segment 2 bases; nucleotides outside the gene matches: 1. Here the CDR3 DNA reads TGCGCCAGCAGCTCGGGACAGCAAGAGACCCAGTACTTC. Residues: CASSSGQQETQYF.

The chain has TRBV4-2 and TRBJ1-1, with D maybe TRBD1 (5 bases). Trimming took off 6 bases at V and 11 bases at J, with 25 bases between the two ends. CDR1 is LGHNA, CDR2 YNFKEQ, per germline. CDR3 length equals 15 residues. The CDR3 is CASRTNPSGIENAFF. CDR3 coding DNA: TGTGCCAGCAGAACTAACCCCTCAGGGATCGAAAACGCTTTCTTT.

This chain connects TRBV7-3 to TRBJ2-2; 12 bases agree with TRBD1. With V trimmed by 5 bases and J by 4 bases, 11 bases remained unmatched. CDR1 is SGHTA, CDR2 FQGTGA, per germline. The length of the CDR3 is 18 residues. CDR3 residues: CASSPPGTGGGSTGELFF. The CDR3 nucleotides are TGTGCCAGCAGCCCCCCCGGGACAGGGGGCGGGAGCACCGGGGAGCTGTTTTTT.